Each of the 10 T cell receptor beta chains below was sequenced from the same sample in a study of T cells in Graves' hyperthyroidism and ophthalmopathy. RNA transcripts gave rise to amplified TCR beta CDR3 regions. With the HTBI primer set, the TCR CDR3 went through a first round of RT-PCR. TCRdb re-called the multiplex PCR reads with MiXCR, one entry per CDR3 protein. The sample consists of a few hundred thousand distinct CDR3 sequences, around an eighth of them appearing once. Sequences were obtained from blood. The receptors were gathered from a man aged 30-40 years with Graves' hyperthyroidism that later progressed to Graves' ophthalmopathy.

In its sample, this clonotype was seen many times. The rearrangement joins TRBV28 to TRBJ1-2; D is ambiguous. V shed 3 bases and J shed 4 bases, with 6 bases lying between them. This CDR3 region has 12 residues. CDR1 MDHEN and CDR2 SYDVKM come from the germline V gene. The CDR3 reads CASSFRAYGYTF. DNA of the CDR3: TGTGCCAGCAGTTTTCGGGCCTATGGCTACACCTTC.

The chain is built from TRBV29-1 and TRBJ2-7, with D tentatively TRBD1 (5 bases). The V end lost 7 bases, the J end lost 0 bases, and 10 bases lay between the germline ends. The germline V gene encodes CDR1 SQVTM and CDR2 ANQGSEA. The CDR3 runs to 12 residues. The CDR3 nucleotides read TGCAGCGAGGGGTTGGCCTCCTACGAGCAGTACTTC. Amino acids: CSEGLASYEQYF.

This clonotype showed up many times. This sequence joins TRBV13 and TRBJ1-5; 7 bases fit TRBD1. V lost 6 bases and J lost 7; bases outside the gene matches: 9. The CDR3 is made up of 14 amino acids. The V gene's germline CDR1 is PRHDT and CDR2 FYEKMQ (reference sequence). CDR3 sequence (DNA): TGTGCCAGCAGTCGACAGGGATTTGGCCAGCCCCAGCATTTT. It specifies CASSRQGFGQPQHF.

This clonotype has at least ten counts. The chain uses TRBV12-3 or TRBV12-4 and TRBJ1-2, with TRBD1 matching over 7 bases. The CDR3 loop spans 12 amino acids. J gave up 7 bases and V 6 bases, and 5 bases lay outside the gene matches. This CDR3 is CASSPTGVGYTF. Here the CDR3 DNA reads TGTGCCAGCAGCCCCACAGGGGTTGGCTACACCTTC.

The chain carries TRBV5-4 and TRBJ2-7; a weak D match, TRBD1 (6 bases). CDR3 length: 15 amino acids. Germline loops: CDR1 SGHNT, CDR2 YYREEE (reference sequence). Trimming removed 0 bases from V and 0 bases from J, with 10 bases in between. This chain's CDR3 is CASSLGTATSYEQYF. CDR3 nucleotide sequence: TGTGCCAGCAGCTTGGGGACAGCGACCTCCTACGAGCAGTACTTC.

In this sample, this clonotype turned up a few times. As DNA, the CDR3 is TGTGCCAGCAGAACGGGACTAGGGAACACCGGGGAGCTGTTTTTT. Encoded protein: CASRTGLGNTGELFF. This chain joins TRBV12-3 or TRBV12-4 and TRBJ2-2; 8 nucleotides align to TRBD2. The CDR3 totals 15 residues. The ends lost 6 bases at V and 1 base at J; junction bases unmatched: 4.

V gene TRBV27 combines with J gene TRBJ2-5; TRBD1 is a possible D gene (6 bases). Per the germline V gene, CDR1 is MNHEY and CDR2 is SMNVEV (reference sequence). The CDR3 extends over 14 amino acids. The V end lost 1 base, the J end lost 5 bases, and 11 bases lay between the germline ends. CDR3 region: CASSLLGRGETQYF. CDR3 in DNA: TGTGCCAGCAGTTTATTGGGCAGGGGTGAGACCCAGTACTTC.

The chain recombines TRBV28 with TRBJ1-1; 10 positions agree with TRBD1. The CDR3 contains 18 residues. Germline CDR1 MDHEN, CDR2 SYDVKM. V lost 5 bases, J lost 11 bases, and 23 bases stayed unmatched. The CDR3 region is CASSRYNSGTGAILGAFF. The CDR3 nucleotides are TGTGCCAGCAGTCGGTATAATTCCGGGACAGGGGCCATCCTTGGGGCTTTCTTT.

V gene TRBV5-5 combines with J gene TRBJ1-5; 10 bases agree with TRBD1. The CDR3 is 16 amino acids. CDR1 is SGHKS and CDR2 is YYEKEE in the germline V gene (reference sequence). The trim removed 1 base at V and 3 bases at J, leaving 4 bases unmatched. The CDR3: CASSLWDRGVNQPQHF. The CDR3 nucleotides read TGTGCCAGCAGCTTGTGGGACAGGGGTGTCAATCAGCCCCAGCATTTT.

This clonotype has only a few counts. A much larger clone is a single base away; this may be a read error. The V call is TRBV2, the J call TRBJ2-2, with D uncertain. Germline-derived CDR1 and CDR2 are SNHLY and FYNNEI. This CDR3 has 12 amino acids. V gave up 4 bases and J gave up 7 bases, with 7 bases separating them. CDR3 bases: TGTGCCAGCAGTGTTGTTGTCGGGGAGCTGTTTTTT. This encodes CASSVVVGELFF.